This is a list of T cell receptor beta chains from one sample in a study of T cells in Graves' hyperthyroidism and ophthalmopathy. TCRdb re-derived calls from the multiplex PCR reads in MiXCR, one entry per CDR3 protein. The sample shows roughly 710,000 distinct CDR3 sequences, approximately 36% of them seen only once. Sequencing used blood. The receptors here all came from a woman between 35 and 50 years old with Graves' hyperthyroidism. The CDR3 runs from the conserved cysteine through the conserved F or W. The D gene is left open where the match is weak. Only some rows state a clone size, as once, few, many or a class for expanded clones.

d_call j_call v_call clone_size cdr3_aa cdr3_nt
. TRBJ1-2 TRBV19 . CASSIGTDGYTF TGTGCCAGTAGTATCGGGACGGATGGCTACACCTTC
. TRBJ1-3 TRBV12-3/TRBV12-4 few CASSGTPRDPRGKHTIYF TGTGCCAGCAGTGGAACTCCCCGGGACCCGAGAGGGAAACACACCATATATTTT
TRBD1 TRBJ2-7 TRBV15 . CATSSTQGLSYEQYF TGTGCCACCAGCAGTACACAGGGGTTGTCCTACGAGCAGTACTTC
. TRBJ1-5 TRBV6-5 many CASSRARGDQPQHF TGTGCCAGCAGTCGGGCTCGAGGGGATCAGCCCCAGCATTTT
. TRBJ2-7 TRBV4-3 once CASSQVDRFSEQYF TGCGCCAGCAGCCAAGTTGACAGATTTTCCGAGCAGTACTTC
. TRBJ1-1 TRBV7-2 . CASSSIMTGLNTEAFF TGTGCCAGCAGCTCTATTATGACAGGATTGAACACTGAAGCTTTCTTT
. TRBJ1-1 TRBV4-3 few CASSQVRENQVAFF TGCGCCAGCAGCCAAGTCAGGGAAAACCAGGTAGCTTTCTTT
. TRBJ1-2 TRBV10-1 many CASMDQASYGYTF TGCGCCAGCATGGATCAGGCAAGCTATGGCTACACCTTC
TRBD1 TRBJ1-5 TRBV12-5 . CASSGGYEPQHF TGTGCTAGTTCAGGGGGCTACGAGCCCCAGCATTTT
TRBD2 TRBJ2-5 TRBV12-3/TRBV12-4 few CASRLEAGVEETQYF TGTGCCAGCAGATTAGAAGCGGGAGTGGAAGAGACCCAGTACTTC
. TRBJ1-5 TRBV4-1 . CASSQDPGATGNQPQHF TGCGCCAGCAGCCAAGATCCGGGGGCAACGGGCAATCAGCCCCAGCATTTT
TRBD1 TRBJ2-7 TRBV2 . CASRTFRDRDYEQYF TGTGCCAGCAGGACATTCCGGGACAGGGATTACGAGCAGTACTTC
TRBD2 TRBJ2-5 TRBV20-1 many CSARRASGDQETQYF TGCAGTGCCCGAAGGGCTAGCGGGGACCAAGAGACCCAGTACTTC
. TRBJ2-7 TRBV5-6 few CASSAGRTRVEQYF TGTGCCAGCAGCGCCGGACGGACCAGGGTGGAGCAGTACTTC
. TRBJ1-4 TRBV20-1 . CSAPTARATNEKLFF TGCAGTGCGCCCACAGCAAGAGCAACTAATGAAAAACTGTTTTTT
. TRBJ2-5 TRBV9 many CASSVGRTEETQYF TGTGCCAGCAGCGTAGGAAGGACAGAAGAGACCCAGTACTTC
. TRBJ2-7 TRBV12-3/TRBV12-4 . CASSPPMDSEQYF TGTGCCAGCTCACCACCGATGGACAGTGAGCAGTACTTC
TRBD1 TRBJ1-6 TRBV7-2 . CASSQQQRDRGSPLHF TGTGCCAGCAGCCAACAGCAGCGGGACAGGGGTTCACCCCTCCACTTT
TRBD1 TRBJ1-6 TRBV19 many CASSLQGTGASPLHF TGTGCCAGTAGTCTTCAAGGGACAGGCGCTTCACCCCTCCACTTT
. TRBJ1-6 TRBV2 many CASKGTSSYNSPLHF TGTGCCAGCAAGGGCACGAGCTCCTATAATTCACCCCTCCACTTT
. TRBJ1-3 TRBV5-8 few CASSPPWLGYGNTIYF TGTGCCAGCAGCCCCCCGTGGTTGGGCTACGGAAACACCATATATTTT
TRBD2 TRBJ2-5 TRBV20-1 few CSARVGLAVKETQYF TGCAGTGCTAGAGTGGGACTAGCGGTAAAAGAGACCCAGTACTTC
. TRBJ1-2 TRBV25-1 many CASSATLARGYTF TGTGCCAGCAGTGCTACCTTAGCACGTGGCTACACCTTC
TRBD2 TRBJ2-7 TRBV15 . CTTSRTSNEQYF TGTACCACCAGCAGGACTAGCAACGAGCAGTACTTC
TRBD1 TRBJ1-1 TRBV12-3/TRBV12-4 few CASSSQQGVEAFF TGTGCCAGCAGTTCCCAACAGGGGGTTGAAGCTTTCTTT
TRBD1 TRBJ1-3 TRBV7-9 . CASSGGQGSPGNTIYF TGTGCCAGCAGCGGAGGACAGGGGTCGCCTGGAAACACCATATATTTT
TRBD1 TRBJ1-2 TRBV20-1 . CSAWTGGYGYTF TGCAGTGCTTGGACAGGGGGCTATGGCTACACCTTC